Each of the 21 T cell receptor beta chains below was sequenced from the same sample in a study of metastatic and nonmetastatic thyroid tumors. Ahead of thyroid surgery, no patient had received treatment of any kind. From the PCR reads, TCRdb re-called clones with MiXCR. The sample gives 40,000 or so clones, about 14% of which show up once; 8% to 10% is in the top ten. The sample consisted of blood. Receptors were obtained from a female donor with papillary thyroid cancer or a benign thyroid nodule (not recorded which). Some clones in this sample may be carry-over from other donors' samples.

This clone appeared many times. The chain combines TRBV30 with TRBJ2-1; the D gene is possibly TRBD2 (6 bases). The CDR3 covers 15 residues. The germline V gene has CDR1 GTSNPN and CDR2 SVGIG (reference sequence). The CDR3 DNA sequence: TGTGCTTTGTGGCAGGCGGGATCTACCTACAATGAGCAGTTCTTC. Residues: CALWQAGSTYNEQFF.

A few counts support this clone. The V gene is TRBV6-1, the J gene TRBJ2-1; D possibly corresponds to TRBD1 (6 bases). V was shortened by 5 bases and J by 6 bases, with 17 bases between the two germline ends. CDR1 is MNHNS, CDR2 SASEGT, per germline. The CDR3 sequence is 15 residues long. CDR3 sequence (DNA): TGTGCCAGCAGTCCGGGACATGGGTATGGCAATGAGCAGTTCTTC. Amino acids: CASSPGHGYGNEQFF.

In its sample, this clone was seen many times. CDR3 amino acids: CASSERRIGEKLFF. CDR3 bases: TGTGCCAGCAGTGAGAGGCGGATAGGAGAAAAACTGTTTTTT. The genes are TRBV2 and TRBJ1-4; D not certain. V was cut by 3 bases and J by 8 bases, with 13 bases left in between. The CDR3 has 14 residues. CDR1 is SNHLY, CDR2 FYNNEI, per germline. The variable domain in full, completed from reference TRBV2 and TRBJ1-4, reads EPEVTQTPSHQVTQMGQEVILRCVPISNHLYFYWYRQILGQKVEFLVSFYNNEISEKSEIFDDQFSVERPDGSNFTLKIRSTKLEDSAMYFCASSERRIGEKLFFGSGTQLSVL.

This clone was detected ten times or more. CDR3 nucleotides: TGCAGTGCTAGAGTTTTGGTGGGATCCCTCTACAATGAGCAGTTCTTC. Its protein is CSARVLVGSLYNEQFF. This chain connects TRBV20-1 to TRBJ2-1; D gene unclear. The CDR3 has 16 amino acids. V shed 1 base and J shed 3 bases, with 16 bases lying between them. Germline CDR1 DFQATT, CDR2 SNEGSKA (reference sequence).

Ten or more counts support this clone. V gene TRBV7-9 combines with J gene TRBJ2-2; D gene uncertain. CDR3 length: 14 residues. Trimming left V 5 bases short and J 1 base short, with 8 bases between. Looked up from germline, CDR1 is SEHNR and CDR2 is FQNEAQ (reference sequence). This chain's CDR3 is CASSPPVNTGELFF. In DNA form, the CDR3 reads TGTGCCAGCAGCCCCCCGGTGAACACCGGGGAGCTGTTTTTT.

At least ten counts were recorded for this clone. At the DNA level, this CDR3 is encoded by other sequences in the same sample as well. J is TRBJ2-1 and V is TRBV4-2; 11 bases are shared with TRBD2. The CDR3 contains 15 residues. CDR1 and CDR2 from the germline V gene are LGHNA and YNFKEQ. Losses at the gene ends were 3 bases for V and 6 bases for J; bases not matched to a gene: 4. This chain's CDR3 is CASSHRLAGINEQFF. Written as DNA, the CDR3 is TGTGCCAGCAGCCACAGACTAGCGGGGATCAATGAGCAGTTCTTC.

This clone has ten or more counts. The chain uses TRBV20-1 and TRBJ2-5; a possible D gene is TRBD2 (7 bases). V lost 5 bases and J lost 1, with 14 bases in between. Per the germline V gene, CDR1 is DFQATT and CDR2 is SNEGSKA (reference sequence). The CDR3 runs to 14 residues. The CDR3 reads CSAGAGGRQETQYF. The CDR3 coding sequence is TGCAGTGCTGGGGCCGGGGGGCGCCAAGAGACCCAGTACTTC.

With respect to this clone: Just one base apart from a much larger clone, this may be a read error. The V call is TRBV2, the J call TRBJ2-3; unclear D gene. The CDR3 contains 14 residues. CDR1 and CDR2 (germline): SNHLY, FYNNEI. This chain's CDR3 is CASIESRVTDTQYF. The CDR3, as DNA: TGTGCCAGCATTGAAAGCCGGGTCACAGATACGCAGTATTTT.

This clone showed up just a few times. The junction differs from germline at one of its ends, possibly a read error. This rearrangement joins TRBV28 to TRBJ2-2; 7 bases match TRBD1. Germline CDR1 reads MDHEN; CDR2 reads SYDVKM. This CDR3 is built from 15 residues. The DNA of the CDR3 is TGTGCCATCGCACCCCCAGGGGGTAGCACCGGGGAGCTGGTTTTT. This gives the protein CAIAPPGGSTGELVF.

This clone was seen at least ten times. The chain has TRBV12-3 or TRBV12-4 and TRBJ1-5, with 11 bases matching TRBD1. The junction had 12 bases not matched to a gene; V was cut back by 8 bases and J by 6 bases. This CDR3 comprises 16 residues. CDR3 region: CASSGAMDRGRQPQHF. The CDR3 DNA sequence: TGTGCCAGCTCGGGGGCTATGGACAGGGGGCGTCAGCCCCAGCATTTT.

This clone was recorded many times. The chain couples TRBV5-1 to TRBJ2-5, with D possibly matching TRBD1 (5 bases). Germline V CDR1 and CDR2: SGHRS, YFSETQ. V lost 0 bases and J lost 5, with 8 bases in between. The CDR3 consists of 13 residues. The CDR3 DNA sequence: TGCGCCAGCAGCTTGGCAGGGTATGAGACCCAGTACTTC. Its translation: CASSLAGYETQYF. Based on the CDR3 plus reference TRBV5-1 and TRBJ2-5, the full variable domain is KAGVTQTPRYLIKTRGQQVTLSCSPISGHRSVSWYQQTPGQGLQFLFEYFSETQRNKGNFPGRFSGRQFSNSRSEMNVSTLELGDSALYLCASSLAGYETQYFGPGTRLLVL.

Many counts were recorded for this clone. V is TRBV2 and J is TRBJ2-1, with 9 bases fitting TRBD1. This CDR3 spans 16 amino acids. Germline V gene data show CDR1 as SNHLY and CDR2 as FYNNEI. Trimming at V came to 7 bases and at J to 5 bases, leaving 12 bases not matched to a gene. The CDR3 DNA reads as TGTGCCAGCAAAGACGACAGGGGGTTTGGACACAATGAGCAGTTCTTC. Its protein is CASKDDRGFGHNEQFF.

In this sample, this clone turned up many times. In nucleotides, the CDR3 is TGTGCCAGCAGTCCCCGGGACAGTGCAGGTCAGCCCCAGCATTTT. Translated, it gives CASSPRDSAGQPQHF. J is TRBJ1-5 and V is TRBV27, with 7 positions matching TRBD1. This CDR3 has 15 residues. CDR1 and CDR2 from the germline V gene are MNHEY and SMNVEV (reference sequence). After removal of 5 bases from V and 6 bases from J, the junction contained 10 bases not matched to a gene.

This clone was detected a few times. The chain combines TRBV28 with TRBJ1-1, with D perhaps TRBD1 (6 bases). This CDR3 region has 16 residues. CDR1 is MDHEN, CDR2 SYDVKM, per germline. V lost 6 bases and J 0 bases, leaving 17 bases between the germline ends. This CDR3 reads CASSPLTGRVNTEAFF. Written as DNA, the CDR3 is TGTGCCAGCAGCCCCCTTACAGGGAGAGTGAACACTGAAGCTTTCTTT.

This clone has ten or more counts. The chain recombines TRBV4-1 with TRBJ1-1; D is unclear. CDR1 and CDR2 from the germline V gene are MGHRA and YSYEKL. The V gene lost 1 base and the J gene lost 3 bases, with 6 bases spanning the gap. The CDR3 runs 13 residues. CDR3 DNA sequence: TGCGCCAGCAGCCAAGTGATTGACACTGAAGCTTTCTTT. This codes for CASSQVIDTEAFF.

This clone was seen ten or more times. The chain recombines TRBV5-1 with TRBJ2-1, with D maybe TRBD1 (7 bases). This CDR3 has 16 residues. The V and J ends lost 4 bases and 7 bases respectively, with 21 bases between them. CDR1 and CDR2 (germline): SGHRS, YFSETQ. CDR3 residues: CASSTRQGFSGNEQFF. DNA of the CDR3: TGCGCCAGCAGCACCCGACAGGGCTTCAGCGGGAATGAGCAGTTCTTC.

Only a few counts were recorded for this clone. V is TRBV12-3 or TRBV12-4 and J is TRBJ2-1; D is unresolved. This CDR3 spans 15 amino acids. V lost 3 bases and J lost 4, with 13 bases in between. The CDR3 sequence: CASSFTSLYYNEQFF. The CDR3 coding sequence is TGTGCCAGCAGTTTTACTTCCCTATATTACAATGAGCAGTTCTTC.

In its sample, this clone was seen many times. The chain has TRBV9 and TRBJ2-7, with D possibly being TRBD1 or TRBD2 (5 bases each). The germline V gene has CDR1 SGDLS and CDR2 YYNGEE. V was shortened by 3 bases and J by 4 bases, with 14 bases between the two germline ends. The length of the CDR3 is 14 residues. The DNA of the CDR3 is TGTGCCAGCAGCGAAGGGGACCCTGGGTACGAGCAGTACTTC. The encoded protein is CASSEGDPGYEQYF.

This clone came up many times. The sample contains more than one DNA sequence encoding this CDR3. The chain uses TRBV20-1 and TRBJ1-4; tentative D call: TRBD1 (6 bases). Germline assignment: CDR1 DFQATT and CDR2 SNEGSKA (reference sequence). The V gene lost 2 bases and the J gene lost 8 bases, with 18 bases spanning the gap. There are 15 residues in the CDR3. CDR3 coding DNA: TGCAGTGCTAGAAAGGGCTGGACAGAGGAAGAAAAACTGTTTTTT. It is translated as CSARKGWTEEEKLFF.

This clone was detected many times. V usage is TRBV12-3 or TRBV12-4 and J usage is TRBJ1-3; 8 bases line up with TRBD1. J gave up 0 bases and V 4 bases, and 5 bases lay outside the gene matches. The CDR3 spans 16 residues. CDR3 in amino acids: CASSSRQGASGNTIYF. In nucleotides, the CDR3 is TGTGCCAGCAGTTCGAGGCAGGGGGCCTCTGGAAACACCATATATTTT.

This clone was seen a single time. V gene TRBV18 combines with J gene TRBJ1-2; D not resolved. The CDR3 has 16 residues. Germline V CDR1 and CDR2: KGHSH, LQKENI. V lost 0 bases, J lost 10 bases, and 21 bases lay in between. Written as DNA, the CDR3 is TGTGCCAGCTCACCACCGTCCGTCCAGCGGTGGGGTGTCTACACCTTC. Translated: CASSPPSVQRWGVYTF.